This T cell receptor beta chain derives from a study of CD8 T cells in Susac syndrome. The RNA, roughly 0.5 to 1 ug, was put through reverse transcription using random hexamers. TCR beta CDR3 was amplified by immunoSEQ multiplex PCR. This amplification extended across 54 Vbeta and 13 Jbeta segments. One entry per CDR3 protein, called by TCRdb with MiXCR from the immunoSEQ multiplex PCR reads. The sample has 100,000 to 150,000 distinct CDR3 sequences; approximately 95% are singletons. The authors sequenced TCR beta from blood CD8+ and CD4+ T cells. The multiple sclerosis controls comprised treatment-naive patients whose relapsing-remitting disease was stable or active. Purification of the CD8+ and CD4+ T cells relied on negative isolation, and TEMRA cells underwent FACS enrichment. This CDR3 region has 14 residues. Germline V gene sequence: CDR1 MNHEY, CDR2 SVGAGI. The ends were cut back, 2 bases at V and 4 bases at J, with 12 bases in the middle.

Sequences were obtained from CD8+ T cells from PBMCs. The TCR was taken from a human donor with multiple sclerosis. V gene TRBV6-5 combines with J gene TRBJ2-7; no clear D. CDR3 nucleotide sequence: TGTGCCAGCAGTTACGGCCAGGCTCGGTACGAGCAGTACTTC. Translated: CASSYGQARYEQYF.